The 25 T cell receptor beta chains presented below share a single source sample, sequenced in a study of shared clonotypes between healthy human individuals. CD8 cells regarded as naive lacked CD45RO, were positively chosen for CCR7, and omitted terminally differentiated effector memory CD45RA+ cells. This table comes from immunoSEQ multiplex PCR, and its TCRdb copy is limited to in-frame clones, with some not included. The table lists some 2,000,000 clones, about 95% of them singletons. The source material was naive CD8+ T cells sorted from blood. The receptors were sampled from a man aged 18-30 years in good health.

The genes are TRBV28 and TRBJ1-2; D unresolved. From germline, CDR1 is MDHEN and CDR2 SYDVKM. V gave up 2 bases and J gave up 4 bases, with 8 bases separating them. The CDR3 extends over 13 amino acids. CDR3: CASSLHSSYGYTF. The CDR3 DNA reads TGTGCCAGCAGTTTACATAGCAGCTATGGCTACACCTTC.

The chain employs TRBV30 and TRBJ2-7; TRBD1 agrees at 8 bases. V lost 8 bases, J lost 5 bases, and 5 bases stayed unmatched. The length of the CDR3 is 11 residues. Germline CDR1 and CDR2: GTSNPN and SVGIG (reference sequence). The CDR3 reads CAGDRRDEQYF. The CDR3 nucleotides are TGTGCCGGGGACAGGCGCGACGAGCAGTACTTC.

CDR3 DNA: TGTGCCAGCAGCTATATCCTGGGGAGCGAAGAATACAATGAGCAGTTCTTC. Residues: CASSYILGSEEYNEQFF. The chain has TRBV7-9 and TRBJ2-1; TRBD2 is a possible D gene (5 bases). V was shortened by 4 bases and J by 4 bases, with 20 bases between the two germline ends. The CDR3 length is 17 residues. The germline V gene has CDR1 SEHNR and CDR2 FQNEAQ (reference sequence).

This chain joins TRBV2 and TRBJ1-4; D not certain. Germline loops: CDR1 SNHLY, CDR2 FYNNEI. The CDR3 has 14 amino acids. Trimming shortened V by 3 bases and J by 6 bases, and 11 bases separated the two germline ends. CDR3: CASSDKRVDEKLFF. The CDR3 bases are TGTGCCAGCAGTGACAAGAGGGTAGATGAAAAACTGTTTTTT.

The CDR3 bases are TGCGCCAGCAGCCGAACCATGAACACTGAAGCTTTCTTT. Translating it yields CASSRTMNTEAFF. V gene TRBV4-3 combines with J gene TRBJ1-1; no definite D call. The CDR3 contains 13 residues. V dropped 4 bases and J dropped 0 bases, with 6 bases sitting between them. Per the germline V gene, CDR1 is LGHNA and CDR2 is YSLEER.

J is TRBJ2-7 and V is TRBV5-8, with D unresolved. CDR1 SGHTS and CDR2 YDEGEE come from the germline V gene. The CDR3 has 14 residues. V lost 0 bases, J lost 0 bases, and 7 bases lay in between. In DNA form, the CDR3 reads TGTGCCAGCAGCTTGGGCCAGAGCTCCTACGAGCAGTACTTC. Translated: CASSLGQSSYEQYF.

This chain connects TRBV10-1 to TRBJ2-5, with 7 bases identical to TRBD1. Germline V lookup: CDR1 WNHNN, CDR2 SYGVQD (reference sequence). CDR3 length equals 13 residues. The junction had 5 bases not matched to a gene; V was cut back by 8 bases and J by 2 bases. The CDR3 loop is CASPRTGQETQYF. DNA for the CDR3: TGCGCCAGCCCACGGACAGGTCAAGAGACCCAGTACTTC.

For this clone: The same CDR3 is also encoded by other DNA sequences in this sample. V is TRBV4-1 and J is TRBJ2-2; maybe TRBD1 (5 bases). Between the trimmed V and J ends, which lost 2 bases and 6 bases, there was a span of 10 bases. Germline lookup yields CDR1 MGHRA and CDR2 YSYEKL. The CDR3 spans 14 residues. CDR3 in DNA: TGCGCCAGCAGCCAACGCCAGGGCGCCGGGGAGCTGTTTTTT. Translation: CASSQRQGAGELFF.

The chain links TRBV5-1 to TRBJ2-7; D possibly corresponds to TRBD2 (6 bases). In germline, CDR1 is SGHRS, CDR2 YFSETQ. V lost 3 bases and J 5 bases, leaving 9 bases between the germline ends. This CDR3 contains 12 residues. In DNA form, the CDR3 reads TGCGCCAGCAGCTCGGCGGGGAACGAGCAGTACTTC. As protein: CASSSAGNEQYF.

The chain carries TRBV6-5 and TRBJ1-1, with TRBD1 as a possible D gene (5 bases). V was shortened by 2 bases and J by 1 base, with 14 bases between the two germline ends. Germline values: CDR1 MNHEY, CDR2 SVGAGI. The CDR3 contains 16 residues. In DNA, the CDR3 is TGTGCCAGCAGTTACCCCCCGACGGGGGGGAACACTGAAGCTTTCTTT. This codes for CASSYPPTGGNTEAFF.

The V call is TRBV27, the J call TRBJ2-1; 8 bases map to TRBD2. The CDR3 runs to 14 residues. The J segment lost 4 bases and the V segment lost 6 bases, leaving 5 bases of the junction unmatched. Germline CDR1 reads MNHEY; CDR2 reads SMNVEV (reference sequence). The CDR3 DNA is TGTGCCAGCAGGGTAGCGGGGCCTTACAATGAGCAGTTCTTC. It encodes CASRVAGPYNEQFF.

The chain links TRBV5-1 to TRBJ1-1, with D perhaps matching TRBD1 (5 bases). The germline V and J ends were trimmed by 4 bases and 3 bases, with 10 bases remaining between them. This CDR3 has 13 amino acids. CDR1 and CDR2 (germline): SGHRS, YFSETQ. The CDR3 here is CASSPLTDTEAFF. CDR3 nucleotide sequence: TGCGCCAGCAGCCCCCTGACAGACACTGAAGCTTTCTTT.

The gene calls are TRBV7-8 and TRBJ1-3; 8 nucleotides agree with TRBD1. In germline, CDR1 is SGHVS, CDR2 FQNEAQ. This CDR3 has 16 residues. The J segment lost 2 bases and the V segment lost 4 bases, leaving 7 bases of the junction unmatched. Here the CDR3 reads CASSSLQGETGNTIYF. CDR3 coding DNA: TGTGCCAGCAGCTCCCTACAGGGGGAAACTGGAAACACCATATATTTT.

The CDR3 reads CASSDSLRANYGYTF. The CDR3 region has the DNA TGTGCCAGCAGTGACTCTCTCAGGGCTAACTATGGCTACACCTTC. J is TRBJ1-2 and V is TRBV25-1; the D gene is possibly TRBD1 (5 bases). V was trimmed by 3 bases and J by 0 bases, leaving 11 bases between them. CDR3 length: 15 amino acids. CDR1 is MGHDK and CDR2 is SYGVNS in the germline V gene.

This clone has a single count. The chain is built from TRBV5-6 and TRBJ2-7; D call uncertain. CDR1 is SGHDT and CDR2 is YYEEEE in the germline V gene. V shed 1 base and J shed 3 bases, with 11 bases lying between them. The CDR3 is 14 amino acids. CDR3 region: CASSLYDTGYEQYF. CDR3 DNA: TGTGCCAGCAGCTTGTACGACACGGGCTACGAGCAGTACTTC.

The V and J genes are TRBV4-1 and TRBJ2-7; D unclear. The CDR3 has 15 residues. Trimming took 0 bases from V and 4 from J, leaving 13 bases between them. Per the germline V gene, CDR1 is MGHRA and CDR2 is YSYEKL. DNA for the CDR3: TGCGCCAGCAGCCAAGAAAGGAGTAATTGGTACGAGCAGTACTTC. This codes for CASSQERSNWYEQYF.

CDR3 amino acids: CASRSSTNNEQFF. In nucleotides, the CDR3 is TGTGCCAGCAGAAGTTCGACCAACAATGAGCAGTTCTTC. This rearrangement joins TRBV5-6 to TRBJ2-1, with D unclear. The V end was cut by 5 bases, the J end by 5 bases, with 11 bases between. CDR1 SGHDT and CDR2 YYEEEE come from the germline V gene. The CDR3 contains 13 residues.

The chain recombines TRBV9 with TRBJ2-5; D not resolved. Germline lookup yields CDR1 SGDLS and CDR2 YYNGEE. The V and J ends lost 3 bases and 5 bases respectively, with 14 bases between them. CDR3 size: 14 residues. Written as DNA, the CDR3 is TGTGCCAGCAGCGGATCCTACCTAGAGGAGACCCAGTACTTC. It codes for CASSGSYLEETQYF.

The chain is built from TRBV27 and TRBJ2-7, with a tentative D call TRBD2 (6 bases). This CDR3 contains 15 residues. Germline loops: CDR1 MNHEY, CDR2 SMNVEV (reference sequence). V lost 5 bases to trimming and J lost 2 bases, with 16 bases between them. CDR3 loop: CASSISGREAYEQYF. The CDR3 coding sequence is TGTGCCAGCAGTATTAGCGGTAGGGAAGCCTACGAGCAGTACTTC.

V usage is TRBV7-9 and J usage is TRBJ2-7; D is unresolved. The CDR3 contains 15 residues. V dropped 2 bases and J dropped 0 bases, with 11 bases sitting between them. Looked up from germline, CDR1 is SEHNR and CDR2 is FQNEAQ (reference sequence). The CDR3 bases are TGTGCCAGCAGCTTATCAGGCGGCGGCTCCTACGAGCAGTACTTC. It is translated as CASSLSGGGSYEQYF.

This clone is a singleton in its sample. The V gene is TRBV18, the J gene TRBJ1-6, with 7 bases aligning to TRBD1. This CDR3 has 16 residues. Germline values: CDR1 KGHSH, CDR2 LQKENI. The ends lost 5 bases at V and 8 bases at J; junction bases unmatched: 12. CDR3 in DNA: TGTGCCAGCTCAACCCAGGGGGGGGCCTGGGATTCACCCCTCCACTTT. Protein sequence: CASSTQGGAWDSPLHF.

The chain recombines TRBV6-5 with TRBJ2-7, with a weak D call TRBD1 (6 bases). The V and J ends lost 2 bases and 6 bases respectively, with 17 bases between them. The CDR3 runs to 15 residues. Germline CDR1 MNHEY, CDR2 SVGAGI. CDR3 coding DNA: TGTGCCAGCAGTTACGCCGTGACAGGTCTTTCCGAGCAGTACTTC. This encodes CASSYAVTGLSEQYF.

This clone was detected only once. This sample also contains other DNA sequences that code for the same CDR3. The DNA of the CDR3 is TGCGCCAGCAGCCAATTAGCGGGGGCCTACGAGCAGTACTTC. Residues: CASSQLAGAYEQYF. V usage is TRBV4-1 and J usage is TRBJ2-7; 9 bases are a match to TRBD2. The CDR3 contains 14 residues. CDR1 and CDR2 from the germline V gene are MGHRA and YSYEKL. V trimming: 2 bases; J trimming: 2 bases; junction bases outside the gene matches: 1.

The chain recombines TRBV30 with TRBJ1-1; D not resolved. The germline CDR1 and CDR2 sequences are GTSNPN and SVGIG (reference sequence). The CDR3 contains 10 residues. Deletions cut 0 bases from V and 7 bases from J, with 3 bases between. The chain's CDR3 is CAWSVHEAFF. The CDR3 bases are TGTGCCTGGAGTGTACATGAAGCTTTCTTT.

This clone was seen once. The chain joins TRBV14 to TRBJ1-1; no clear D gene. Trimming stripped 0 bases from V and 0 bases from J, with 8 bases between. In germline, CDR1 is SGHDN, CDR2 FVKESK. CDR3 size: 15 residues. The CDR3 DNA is TGTGCCAGCAGCCAAGAATTGACGATGAACACTGAAGCTTTCTTT. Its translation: CASSQELTMNTEAFF.